The present entry profiles one TCR beta chain with its context. The antigen remains unidentified. Libraries were prepared by immunoSEQ multiplex PCR; TCRdb keeps only in-frame clonotypes and omits some of them. The table lists about 140,000 clones, about 93% of them singletons. This entry comes from a study of T cell responses to AZD1222 COVID-19 vaccine. Overall study results and limits: Donors were chiefly white British, with a greater number of females, and clonal diversity was perhaps underestimated.

Here the sequenced sample was peripheral blood, taken on day 0 of AZD1222 vaccination. This clonotype originated in an adult in good health.

The CDR3 protein is CASSPLLRHGSVLEGYGYTF. CDR3 in DNA: TGCGCCAGCAGCCCTCTCCTCAGGCATGGGAGCGTCCTAGAAGGCTATGGCTACACCTTC. The J gene is TRBJ1-2, the V gene TRBV4-1; no clear D gene. V was cut by 4 bases and J by 4 bases, with 31 bases left in between. Germline V gives CDR1 MGHRA, CDR2 YSYEKL. The CDR3 spans 20 residues.